This TCR beta chain originates from a study of T-cell reconstitution after alpha-beta-depleted transplantation in children. Whole-study findings and limits: It was reported that alpha-beta T cells came from several hundred expanded graft clones (about two months after transplant). Some patients owed their high day-60 TCRbeta diversity to surviving recipient T cells and thymic progenitors. By one year post-transplant, T-cell counts and diversity largely arose from T cells that were newly produced.

This clonotype showed up just a few times. Antigen specificity is unknown. This CDR3 has 15 residues. V was pared by 0 bases and J by 4 bases, with 10 bases between. Germline CDR1 LGHNA, CDR2 YNFKEQ. Unique molecular identifiers were used in preparing the TCRbeta library. TCRdb reanalysed the PCR reads using MiXCR and keeps one entry per CDR3 protein. In the table there are fewer than 350,000 distinct CDR3 sequences, over 7% of which are singletons. Here the sequenced sample was peripheral blood, taken 360 days after TCRalphabeta/CD19-depleted stem cell transplant. The chain combines TRBV4-2 with TRBJ1-5; TRBD1 is a possible D gene (5 bases). The source is a female patient aged 2-15 years who had a stem cell transplant for Fanconi anemia, so the T cells may come from the graft donor. The CDR3 spells CASSQDGGVNQPQHF. The CDR3 DNA is TGTGCCAGCAGCCAAGACGGGGGGGTTAATCAGCCCCAGCATTTT.